This T cell receptor (beta chain) derives from a study of cytomegalovirus exposure and HLA in healthy donors. The overall study: Early released data comprised 75 million to 100 million unique TCRs from HLA-typed donors.

PCR involved 60 Vbeta and 13 Jbeta primers. Clones were sequenced by immunoSEQ multiplex PCR, and TCRdb holds only the in-frame ones, with some missing. The table records some 150,000 clones, more than 75% of them present only once. From germline, CDR1 is SGHVS and CDR2 FQNEAQ. V shed 7 bases, J shed 4 bases, and the junction held 11 bases outside the gene matches. The CDR3 length is 15 residues. Concerning this clone itself: What it binds is not known.

Broader study findings: It was about 150 TCR beta chains that were listed as cytomegalovirus-associated. A link between a missense DCLRE1C variant and TCR beta V- and J-gene trimming emerged from a later analysis. In an earlier analysis, in about 530 donors, most V segments appeared productive either ~87% or ~30% of the time.

The chain carries TRBV7-8 and TRBJ1-1; TRBD1 agrees at 8 bases. The sample taken for sequencing was PBMCs. The source of this sequence is a middle-aged man in good health and CMV-seronegative. The CDR3 loop is CASTSPGQGRTEAFF. The CDR3 nucleotides are TGTGCCAGCACCTCCCCTGGACAGGGTCGCACTGAAGCTTTCTTT. The whole variable domain, remainder taken from reference TRBV7-8 and TRBJ1-1, is GAGVSQSPRYKVAKRGQDVALRCDPISGHVSLFWYQQALGQGPEFLTYFQNEAQLDKSGLPSDRFFAERPEGSVSTLKIQRTQQEDSAVYLCASTSPGQGRTEAFFGQGTRLTVV.